This T cell receptor (beta chain) was sequenced during a study of early T cells in non-severe SARS-CoV-2 infection. With 6 bases clipped from V and 7 bases from J, the junction kept 13 bases outside the gene matches. The CDR3 runs to 16 residues. Germline CDR1 is MNHEY and CDR2 is SVGAGI. This clonotype has ten or more counts. Tagging with unique molecular identifiers was applied to individual cDNA molecules. Using its own MiXCR run on the 5' RACE reads, TCRdb lists one record per CDR3 protein. The repertoire includes fewer than 55,000 distinct CDR3 sequences, around 6.1% of them detected once, and less than 25% sits in the top ten.

This chain uses TRBV6-5 with TRBJ1-5, with 9 bases that match TRBD1. The specimen was whole blood, collected at baseline. The sequence came from an adult who was a healthcare worker with PCR-confirmed SARS-CoV-2 infection or an uninfected control (not recorded which). The CDR3 bases are TGTGCCAGCAGCCGCTCCCGGACAGGGGTCGGGCAGCCCCAGCATTTT. As protein: CASSRSRTGVGQPQHF.